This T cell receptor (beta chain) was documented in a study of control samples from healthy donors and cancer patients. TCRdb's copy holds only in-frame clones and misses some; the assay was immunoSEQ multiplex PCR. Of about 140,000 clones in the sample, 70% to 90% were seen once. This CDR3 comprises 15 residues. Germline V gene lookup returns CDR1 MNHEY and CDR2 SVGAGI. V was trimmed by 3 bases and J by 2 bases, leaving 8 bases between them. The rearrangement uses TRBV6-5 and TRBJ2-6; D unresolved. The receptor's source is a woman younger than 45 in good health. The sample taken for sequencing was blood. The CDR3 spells CASSYVSAGANVLTF. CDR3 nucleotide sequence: TGTGCCAGCAGTTATGTATCTGCTGGGGCCAACGTCCTGACTTTC.